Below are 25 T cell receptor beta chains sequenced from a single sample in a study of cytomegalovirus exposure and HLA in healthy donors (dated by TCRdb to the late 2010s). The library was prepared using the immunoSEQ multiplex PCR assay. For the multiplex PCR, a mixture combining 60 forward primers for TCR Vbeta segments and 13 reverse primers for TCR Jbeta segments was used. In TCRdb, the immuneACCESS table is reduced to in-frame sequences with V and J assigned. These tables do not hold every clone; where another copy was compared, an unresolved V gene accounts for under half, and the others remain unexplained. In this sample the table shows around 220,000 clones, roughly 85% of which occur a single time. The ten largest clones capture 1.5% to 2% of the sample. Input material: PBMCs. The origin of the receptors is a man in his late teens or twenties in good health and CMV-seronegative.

In DNA, the CDR3 is TGCAGCGTTGAAGAAGGCGCAGGGGGCTTTGGAAACACCATATATTTT. It codes for CSVEEGAGGFGNTIYF. V and J are TRBV29-1 and TRBJ1-3; 8 bases line up with TRBD1. Losses at the gene ends were 0 bases for V and 3 bases for J; bases not matched to a gene: 7. The CDR3 runs to 16 residues. The germline gives CDR1 SQVTM, CDR2 ANQGSEA.

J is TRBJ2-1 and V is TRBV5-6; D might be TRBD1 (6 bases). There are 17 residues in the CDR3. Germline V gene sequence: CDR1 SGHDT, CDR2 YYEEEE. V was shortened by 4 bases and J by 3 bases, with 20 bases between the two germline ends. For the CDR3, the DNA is TGTGCCAGCAGCGCGCTCATAGGGGGAGTCAGCTACAATGAGCAGTTCTTC. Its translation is CASSALIGGVSYNEQFF.

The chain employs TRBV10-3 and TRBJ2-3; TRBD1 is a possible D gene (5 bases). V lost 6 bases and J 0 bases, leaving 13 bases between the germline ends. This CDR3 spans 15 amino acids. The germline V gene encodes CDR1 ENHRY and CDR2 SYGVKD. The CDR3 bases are TGTGCCATCAGCCTTGACAGCGCTAGCACAGATACGCAGTATTTT. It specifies CAISLDSASTDTQYF.

CDR3 DNA sequence: TGCGCCAGCAGCCAAGATCGGTTAGCGGGGGGTAATGAGCAGTTCTTC. Translation gives CASSQDRLAGGNEQFF. V and J are TRBV4-1 and TRBJ2-1; TRBD2 aligns across 10 bases. The germline CDR1 and CDR2 sequences are MGHRA and YSYEKL. CDR3 length: 16 amino acids. V lost 0 bases and J lost 7; bases outside the gene matches: 6.

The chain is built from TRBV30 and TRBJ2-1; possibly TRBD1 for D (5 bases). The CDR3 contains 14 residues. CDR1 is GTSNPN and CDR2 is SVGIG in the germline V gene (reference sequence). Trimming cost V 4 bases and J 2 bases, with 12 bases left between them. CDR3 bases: TGTGCCTGGACCCTCCAGGGAACCTACAATGAGCAGTTCTTC. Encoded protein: CAWTLQGTYNEQFF.

DNA of the CDR3: TGTGCCAGCAGCTCGGACAGGAGCAATCAGCCCCAGCATTTT. It codes for CASSSDRSNQPQHF. J is TRBJ1-5 and V is TRBV7-9; 7 positions match TRBD1. In germline, CDR1 is SEHNR, CDR2 FQNEAQ (reference sequence). CDR3 length: 14 amino acids. With V trimmed by 4 bases and J by 1 base, 1 base remained unmatched. The full variable domain, completed using reference TRBV7-9 and TRBJ1-5, is DTGVSQNPRHKITKRGQNVTFRCDPISEHNRLYWYRQTLGQGPEFLTYFQNEAQLEKSRLLSDRFSAERPKGSFSTLEIQRTEQGDSAMYLCASSSDRSNQPQHFGDGTRLSIL.

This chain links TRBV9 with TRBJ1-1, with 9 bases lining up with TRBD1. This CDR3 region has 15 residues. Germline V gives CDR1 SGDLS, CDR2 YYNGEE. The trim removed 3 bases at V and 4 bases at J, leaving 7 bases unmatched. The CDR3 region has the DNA TGTGCCAGCAGCGGACCGGGACAGGGATTCACTGAAGCTTTCTTT. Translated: CASSGPGQGFTEAFF.

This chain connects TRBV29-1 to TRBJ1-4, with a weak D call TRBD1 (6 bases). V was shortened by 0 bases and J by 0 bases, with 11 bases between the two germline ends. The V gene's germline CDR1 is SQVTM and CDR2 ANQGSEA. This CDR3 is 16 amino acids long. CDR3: CSVEEGGGTTNEKLFF. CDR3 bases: TGCAGCGTTGAAGAAGGGGGGGGCACAACTAATGAAAAACTGTTTTTT.

CDR3 DNA: TGTGCCACCGGGACTTTGGGGGCAACTAATGAAAAACTGTTTTTT. It specifies CATGTLGATNEKLFF. This chain connects TRBV10-3 to TRBJ1-4, with D tentatively TRBD1 (5 bases). V lost 10 bases, J lost 0 bases, and 15 bases lay in between. This CDR3 is 15 amino acids long. From germline, CDR1 is ENHRY and CDR2 SYGVKD.

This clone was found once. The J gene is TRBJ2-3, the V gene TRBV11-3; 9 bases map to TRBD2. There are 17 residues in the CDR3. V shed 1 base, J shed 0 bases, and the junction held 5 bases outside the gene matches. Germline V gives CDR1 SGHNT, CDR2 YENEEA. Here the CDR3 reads CASSLGETSGSTDTQYF. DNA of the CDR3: TGTGCCAGCAGCTTAGGGGAAACTAGCGGGAGCACAGATACGCAGTATTTT.

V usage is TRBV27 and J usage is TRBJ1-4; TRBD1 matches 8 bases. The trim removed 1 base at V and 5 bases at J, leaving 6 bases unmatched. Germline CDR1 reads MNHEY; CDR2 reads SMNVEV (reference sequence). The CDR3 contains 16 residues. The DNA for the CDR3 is TGTGCCAGCAGTTTATGGGCGCAGGGGGCAAATGAAAAACTGTTTTTT. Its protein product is CASSLWAQGANEKLFF. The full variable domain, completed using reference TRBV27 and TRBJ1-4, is EAQVTQNPRYLITVTGKKLTVTCSQNMNHEYMSWYRQDPGLGLRQIYYSMNVEVTDKGDVPEGYKVSRKEKRNFPLILESPSPNQTSLYFCASSLWAQGANEKLFFGSGTQLSVL.

The DNA for the CDR3 is TGTGCCAGCACCCCGACCGGGACAGAATACAGCAATCAGCCCCAGCATTTT. Its translation: CASTPTGTEYSNQPQHF. The V and J genes are TRBV7-3 and TRBJ1-5; 7 bases align to TRBD1. The V gene end was trimmed by 7 bases and the J gene end by 1 base; junction bases not matched to a gene: 13. CDR1 is SGHTA, CDR2 FQGTGA, per germline. The CDR3 consists of 17 residues.

The CDR3 region is CASKGGTGGDEQFF. The CDR3 bases are TGTGCCAGCAAGGGGGGGACAGGGGGCGATGAGCAGTTCTTC. The chain has TRBV27 and TRBJ2-1; 12 bases map to TRBD1. V lost 7 bases and J lost 8; bases outside the gene matches: 6. Germline lookup yields CDR1 MNHEY and CDR2 SMNVEV (reference sequence). This CDR3 spans 14 amino acids.

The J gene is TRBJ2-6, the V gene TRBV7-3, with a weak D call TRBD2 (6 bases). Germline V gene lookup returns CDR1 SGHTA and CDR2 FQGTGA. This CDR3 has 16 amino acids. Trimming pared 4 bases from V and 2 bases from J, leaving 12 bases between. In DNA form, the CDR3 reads TGTGCCAGCAGCTCCCGCGGGACCCCTGGGGCCAACGTCCTGACTTTC. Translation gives CASSSRGTPGANVLTF. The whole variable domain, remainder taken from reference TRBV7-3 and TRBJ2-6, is GAGVSQTPSNKVTEKGKYVELRCDPISGHTALYWYRQSLGQGPEFLIYFQGTGAADDSGLPNDRFFAVRPEGSVSTLKIQRTERGDSAVYLCASSSRGTPGANVLTFGAGSRLTVL.

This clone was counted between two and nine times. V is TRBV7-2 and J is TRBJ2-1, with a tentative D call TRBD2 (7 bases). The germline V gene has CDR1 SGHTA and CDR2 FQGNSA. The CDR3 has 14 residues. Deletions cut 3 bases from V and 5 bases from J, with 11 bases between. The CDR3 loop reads CASSFGGGHNEQFF. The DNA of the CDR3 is TGTGCCAGCAGCTTCGGCGGGGGCCACAATGAGCAGTTCTTC. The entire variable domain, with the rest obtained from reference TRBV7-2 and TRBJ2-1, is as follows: GAGVSQSPSNKVTEKGKDVELRCDPISGHTALYWYRQSLGQGLEFLIYFQGNSAPDKSGLPSDRFSAERTGGSVSTLTIQRTQQEDSAVYLCASSFGGGHNEQFFGPGTRLTVL.

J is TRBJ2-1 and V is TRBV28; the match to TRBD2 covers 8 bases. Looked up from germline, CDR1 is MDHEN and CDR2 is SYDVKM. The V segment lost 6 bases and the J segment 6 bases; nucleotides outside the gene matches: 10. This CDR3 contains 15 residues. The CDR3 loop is CASSEILGGANEQFF. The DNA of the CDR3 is TGTGCCAGCAGCGAAATCCTCGGGGGGGCCAATGAGCAGTTCTTC. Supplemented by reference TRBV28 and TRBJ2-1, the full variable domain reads DVKVTQSSRYLVKRTGEKVFLECVQDMDHENMFWYRQDPGLGLRLIYFSYDVKMKEKGDIPEGYSVSREKKERFSLILESASTNQTSMYLCASSEILGGANEQFFGPGTRLTVL.

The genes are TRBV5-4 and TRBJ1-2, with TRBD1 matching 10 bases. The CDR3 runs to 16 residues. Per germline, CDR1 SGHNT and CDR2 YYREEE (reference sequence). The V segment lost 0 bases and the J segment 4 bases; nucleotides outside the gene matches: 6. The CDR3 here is CASSLGDRGRAYGYTF. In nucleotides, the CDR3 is TGTGCCAGCAGCTTGGGTGACAGGGGGCGGGCCTATGGCTACACCTTC.

CDR3 residues: CASSLSPLGQQNTEAFF. The CDR3 DNA sequence: TGTGCCAGCAGCTTGTCCCCGCTGGGACAACAGAACACTGAAGCTTTCTTT. The rearrangement uses TRBV11-2 and TRBJ1-1; possibly TRBD1 for D (6 bases). The CDR3 runs 17 residues. Germline-derived CDR1 and CDR2 are SGHAT and FQNNGV. Trimming stripped 3 bases from V and 1 base from J, with 18 bases between.

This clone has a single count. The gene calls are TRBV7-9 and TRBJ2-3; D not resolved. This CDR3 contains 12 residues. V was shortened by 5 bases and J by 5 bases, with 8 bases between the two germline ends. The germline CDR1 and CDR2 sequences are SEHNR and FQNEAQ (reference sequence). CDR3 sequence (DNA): TGTGCCAGCAGCCCATACGGAGATACGCAGTATTTT. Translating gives CASSPYGDTQYF.

The CDR3 loop reads CASSQDSAGLASNEQYF. The CDR3, as DNA: TGTGCCAGCAGCCAAGATTCAGCGGGACTAGCGTCCAACGAGCAGTACTTC. The genes are TRBV4-2 and TRBJ2-7, with TRBD2 matching over 10 bases. Germline CDR1 reads LGHNA; CDR2 reads YNFKEQ. The CDR3 loop spans 17 amino acids. V gave up 0 bases and J gave up 5 bases; unmatched junction bases: 10.

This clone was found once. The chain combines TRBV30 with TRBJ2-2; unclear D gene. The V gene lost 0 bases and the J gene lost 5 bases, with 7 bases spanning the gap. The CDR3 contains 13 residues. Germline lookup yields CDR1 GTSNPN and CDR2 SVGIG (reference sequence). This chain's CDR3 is CAWSVRRTGELFF. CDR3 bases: TGTGCCTGGAGTGTACGTCGGACCGGGGAGCTGTTTTTT.

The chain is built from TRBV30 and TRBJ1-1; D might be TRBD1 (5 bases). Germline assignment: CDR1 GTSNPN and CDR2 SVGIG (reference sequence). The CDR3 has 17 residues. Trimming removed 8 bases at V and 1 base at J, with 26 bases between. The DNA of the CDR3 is TGTGCCGGACGGAAGGACAAAACGGGAGGCTCGAACACTGAAGCTTTCTTT. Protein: CAGRKDKTGGSNTEAFF.

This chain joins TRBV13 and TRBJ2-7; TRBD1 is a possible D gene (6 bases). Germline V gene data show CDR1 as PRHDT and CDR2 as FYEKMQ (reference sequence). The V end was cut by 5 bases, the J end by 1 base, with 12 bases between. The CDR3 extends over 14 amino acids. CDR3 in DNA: TGTGCCAGCAGCCAGTTAGGACAGTCCTACGAGCAGTACTTC. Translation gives CASSQLGQSYEQYF.

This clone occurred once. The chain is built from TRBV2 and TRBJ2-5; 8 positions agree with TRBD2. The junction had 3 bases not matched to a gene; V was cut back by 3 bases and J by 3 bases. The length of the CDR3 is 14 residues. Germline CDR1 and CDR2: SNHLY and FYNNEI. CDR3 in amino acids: CASSDELAEETQYF. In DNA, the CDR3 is TGTGCCAGCAGTGACGAACTAGCGGAAGAGACCCAGTACTTC.

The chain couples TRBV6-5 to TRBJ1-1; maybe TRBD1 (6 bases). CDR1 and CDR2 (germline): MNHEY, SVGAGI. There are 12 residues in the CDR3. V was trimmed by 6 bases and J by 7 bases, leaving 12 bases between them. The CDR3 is CASSTGSSEAFF. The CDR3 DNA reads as TGTGCCAGCAGCACAGGGTCTAGTGAAGCTTTCTTT.